Listed below are T cell receptor beta chains from one sample, sequenced in a study of shared T cell receptors in the human thymus. Here immunoSEQ multiplex PCR was the method, and the copy in TCRdb shows in-frame clones only, minus some. The sample has some 760,000 clones; approximately 83% are singletons. The same specimen was also included in a second study, on human thymus T cells.

What was sequenced was thymocytes. Source of these receptors: a girl in the first two years of life with a congenital heart defect. The CDR3 runs from the conserved cysteine through the conserved F or W. D genes are given only for firm matches. Not every row has a clone size; where given, it reads once, few, many or a size class.

cdr3_aa: CASIDRGSHGYTF; cdr3_nt: TGTGCCAGCATAGACAGGGGATCACACGGCTACACCTTC; d_call: TRBD1; v_call: TRBV6-5; clone_size: .; j_call: TRBJ1-2
cdr3_aa: CASALNRGRMVDTCGYTF; cdr3_nt: TGTGCCAGCGCCTTGAACAGGGGGCGGATGGTGGATACTTGTGGCTACACCTTC; d_call: TRBD1; v_call: TRBV5-8; clone_size: .; j_call: TRBJ1-2
cdr3_aa: CASSFRDKEETQYF; cdr3_nt: TGTGCCAGCAGCTTCCGGGACAAAGAAGAGACCCAGTACTTC; d_call: .; v_call: TRBV9; clone_size: .; j_call: TRBJ2-5
cdr3_aa: CASTLGGIGQPQHF; cdr3_nt: TGTGCCAGCACTCTGGGGGGGATAGGCCAGCCCCAGCATTTT; d_call: .; v_call: TRBV5-6; clone_size: .; j_call: TRBJ1-5
cdr3_aa: CASSEGAEVLF; cdr3_nt: TGTGCCAGCAGTGAGGGGGCCGAGGTCCTTTTT; d_call: .; v_call: TRBV6-1; clone_size: .; j_call: TRBJ1-4
cdr3_aa: CSAKAEGLAFF; cdr3_nt: TGCAGTGCAAAAGCGGAGGGATTAGCTTTCTTT; d_call: .; v_call: TRBV20-1; clone_size: few; j_call: TRBJ1-1
cdr3_aa: CASSQDVRGEEQPQHF; cdr3_nt: TGCGCCAGCAGCCAAGATGTAAGGGGCGAGGAGCAGCCCCAGCATTTT; d_call: .; v_call: TRBV4-1; clone_size: .; j_call: TRBJ1-5
cdr3_aa: CASSQEERNRREYTQYF; cdr3_nt: TGCGCCAGCAGCCAAGAAGAGAGAAACAGACGGGAATATACGCAGTATTTT; d_call: .; v_call: TRBV4-1; clone_size: .; j_call: TRBJ2-3
cdr3_aa: CASSYSIQGTYGYTF; cdr3_nt: TGTGCCAGCAGTTACTCGATTCAGGGGACCTATGGCTACACCTTC; d_call: .; v_call: TRBV6-6; clone_size: .; j_call: TRBJ1-2
cdr3_aa: CASSRDRGGDYGYTF; cdr3_nt: TGTGCCAGCAGCCGAGACAGGGGAGGGGACTATGGCTACACCTTC; d_call: TRBD1; v_call: TRBV6-1; clone_size: once; j_call: TRBJ1-2
cdr3_aa: CASSSHLAGRDYEQYF; cdr3_nt: TGTGCCAGCAGCTCGCATTTAGCGGGGCGAGATTACGAGCAGTACTTC; d_call: TRBD2; v_call: TRBV7-2; clone_size: .; j_call: TRBJ2-7
cdr3_aa: CASRKGQSTEAFF; cdr3_nt: TGTGCCAGCAGAAAAGGACAGTCCACTGAAGCTTTCTTT; d_call: .; v_call: TRBV6-5; clone_size: .; j_call: TRBJ1-1
cdr3_aa: CASSLVGLAGGPEKTQYF; cdr3_nt: TGCGCCAGCAGCTTGGTAGGGCTAGCGGGGGGGCCGGAGAAGACCCAGTACTTC; d_call: TRBD2; v_call: TRBV5-1; clone_size: .; j_call: TRBJ2-5
cdr3_aa: CASSRTLTGHEQFF; cdr3_nt: TGTGCCAGCAGCCGTACGTTAACAGGGCATGAGCAGTTCTTC; d_call: .; v_call: TRBV5-4; clone_size: .; j_call: TRBJ2-1
cdr3_aa: CASSPIWANTEAFF; cdr3_nt: TGTGCCAGCTCACCAATCTGGGCGAACACTGAAGCTTTCTTT; d_call: .; v_call: TRBV18; clone_size: once; j_call: TRBJ1-1
cdr3_aa: CASSPAESPGNTIYF; cdr3_nt: TGTGCCAGCAGCCCCGCGGAAAGCCCTGGAAACACCATATATTTT; d_call: .; v_call: TRBV7-9; clone_size: .; j_call: TRBJ1-3
cdr3_aa: CASSPGGPKTTAFYGYTF; cdr3_nt: TGTGCCAGCAGTCCGGGGGGGCCAAAAACGACTGCGTTCTATGGCTACACCTTC; d_call: .; v_call: TRBV27; clone_size: once; j_call: TRBJ1-2
cdr3_aa: CASSQHPAPYYEQYF; cdr3_nt: TGTGCCAGCAGCCAACACCCTGCCCCTTACTACGAGCAGTACTTC; d_call: .; v_call: TRBV5-5; clone_size: few; j_call: TRBJ2-7